This TCR beta chain derives from a study of graft-versus-host responses after intestinal transplantation. Turning to the study itself: The whole recipient group had anti-thymocyte globulin induction followed by tacrolimus and steroids for around three years. Study-level points and caveats: Researchers found peak circulating GvH clone levels linked to early post-transplant HvG declines. The marrow of recipients harbored GvH clones, and ileum or blood showed some of them first.

CDR3 length: 14 residues. V was shortened by 4 bases and J by 5 bases, with 12 bases between the two germline ends. Per germline, CDR1 LNHDA and CDR2 SQIVND (reference sequence). The assay was immunoSEQ multiplex PCR, and TCRdb's table has in-frame clones only and misses some. The table includes tens of thousands of clones, 90% to 95% detected once. With regard to this clone: The antigen is not known.

Material: unstimulated CD4+ T cells sorted from spleen or lymph node cells, obtained before intestinal transplant. The receptor was isolated from a human donor who received an intestinal transplant. The rearrangement joins TRBV19 to TRBJ1-5, with D perhaps TRBD1 (6 bases). The chain's CDR3 is CASSTSTGYQPQHF. Written as DNA, the CDR3 is TGTGCCAGTAGTACTTCGACAGGTTATCAGCCCCAGCATTTT.